This T cell receptor (beta chain) derives from a study of regulatory dendritic cells for organ transplantation. Sorted subsets were CFSE-labeled and cultured approximately 5 days with allogeneic dendritic cells. The length of the CDR3 is 14 residues. Trimming left V 0 bases short and J 4 bases short, with 9 bases between. Germline CDR1 and CDR2: LGHNA and YSLEER. Of note for this clone: Its antigen is unknown.

Assay used: immunoSEQ multiplex PCR; TCRdb lists only in-frame clones, some missing. This sample has 9,500 to 12,000 clones, with under 90% found just once. This chain connects TRBV4-3 to TRBJ1-2; D not resolved. Sequenced: naive CD8+ T cells from blood cultured with dendritic cells. Indicated subset: CD45RA+ naive T cells. The clonotype originates from a human donor in good health. The CDR3 nucleotides read TGCGCCAGCAGCCAAGATACTGAGGGCTATGGCTACACCTTC. Translation gives CASSQDTEGYGYTF.